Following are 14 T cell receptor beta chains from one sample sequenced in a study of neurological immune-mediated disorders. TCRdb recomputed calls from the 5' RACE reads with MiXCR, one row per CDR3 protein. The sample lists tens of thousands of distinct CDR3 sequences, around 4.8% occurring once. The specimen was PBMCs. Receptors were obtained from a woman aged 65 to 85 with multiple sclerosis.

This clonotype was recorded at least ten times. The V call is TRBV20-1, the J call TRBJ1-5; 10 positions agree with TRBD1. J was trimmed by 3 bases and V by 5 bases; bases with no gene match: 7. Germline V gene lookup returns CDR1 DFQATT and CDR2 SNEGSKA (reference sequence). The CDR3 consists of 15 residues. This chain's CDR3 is CSAGTGTGDNQPQHF. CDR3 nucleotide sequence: TGCAGTGCTGGTACCGGGACAGGGGACAATCAGCCCCAGCATTTT.

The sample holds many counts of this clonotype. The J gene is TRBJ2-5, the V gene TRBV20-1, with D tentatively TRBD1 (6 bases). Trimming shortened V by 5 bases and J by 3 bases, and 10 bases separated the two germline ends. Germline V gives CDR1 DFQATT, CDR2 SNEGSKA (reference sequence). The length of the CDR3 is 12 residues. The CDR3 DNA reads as TGCAGTGCTGCAGGGGTAGAAGAGACCCAGTACTTC. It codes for CSAAGVEETQYF.

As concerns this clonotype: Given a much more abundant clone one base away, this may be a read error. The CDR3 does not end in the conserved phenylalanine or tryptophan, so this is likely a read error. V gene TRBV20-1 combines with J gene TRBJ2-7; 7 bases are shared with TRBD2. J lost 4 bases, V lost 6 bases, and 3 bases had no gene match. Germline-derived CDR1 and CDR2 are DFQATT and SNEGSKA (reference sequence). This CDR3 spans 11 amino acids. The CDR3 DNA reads TGCAGTGCCCGCGGGGGTTACGAGCAGTACTTA. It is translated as CSARGGYEQYL.

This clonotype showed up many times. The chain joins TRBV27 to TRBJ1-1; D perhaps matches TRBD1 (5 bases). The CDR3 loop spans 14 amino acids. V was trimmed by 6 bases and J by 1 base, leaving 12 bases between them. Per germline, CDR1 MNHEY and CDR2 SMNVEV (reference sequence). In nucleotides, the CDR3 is TGTGCCAGCAGACCTGGACATTCGAACACTGAAGCTTTCTTT. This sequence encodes CASRPGHSNTEAFF.

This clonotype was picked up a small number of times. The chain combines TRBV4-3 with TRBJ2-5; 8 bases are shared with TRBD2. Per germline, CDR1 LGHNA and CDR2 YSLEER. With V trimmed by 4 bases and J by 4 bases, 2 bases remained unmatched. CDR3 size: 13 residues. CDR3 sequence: CASSPLAGETQYF. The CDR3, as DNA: TGCGCCAGCAGCCCGCTAGCGGGAGAGACCCAGTACTTC.

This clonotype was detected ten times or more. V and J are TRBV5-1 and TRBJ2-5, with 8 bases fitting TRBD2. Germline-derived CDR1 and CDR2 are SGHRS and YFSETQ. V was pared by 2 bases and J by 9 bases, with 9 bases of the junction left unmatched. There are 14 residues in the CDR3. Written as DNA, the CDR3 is TGCGCCAGCAGCTTCGGGACTAGTTCCTTGGCCCAGTACTTC. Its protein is CASSFGTSSLAQYF.

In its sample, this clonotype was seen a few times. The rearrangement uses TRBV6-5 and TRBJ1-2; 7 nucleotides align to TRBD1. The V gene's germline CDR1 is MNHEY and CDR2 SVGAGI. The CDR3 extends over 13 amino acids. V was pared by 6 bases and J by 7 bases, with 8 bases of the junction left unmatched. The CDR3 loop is CASRPTGIGGYTF. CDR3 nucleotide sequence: TGTGCCAGCAGACCGACAGGGATAGGTGGCTACACCTTC.

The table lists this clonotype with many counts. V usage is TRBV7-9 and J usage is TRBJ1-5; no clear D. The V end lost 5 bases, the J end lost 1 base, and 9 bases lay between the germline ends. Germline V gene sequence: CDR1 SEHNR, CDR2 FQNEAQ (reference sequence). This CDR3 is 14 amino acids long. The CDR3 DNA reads TGTGCCAGCAGCCTTCAGGACAGCAATCAGCCCCAGCATTTT. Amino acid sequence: CASSLQDSNQPQHF.

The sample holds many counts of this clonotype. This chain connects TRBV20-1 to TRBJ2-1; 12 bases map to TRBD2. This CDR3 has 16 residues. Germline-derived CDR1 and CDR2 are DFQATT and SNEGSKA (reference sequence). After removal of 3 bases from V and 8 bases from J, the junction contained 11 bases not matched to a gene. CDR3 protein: CSASASGRGWGDEQFF. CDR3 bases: TGCAGTGCTAGCGCTAGCGGGAGGGGATGGGGTGATGAGCAGTTCTTC.

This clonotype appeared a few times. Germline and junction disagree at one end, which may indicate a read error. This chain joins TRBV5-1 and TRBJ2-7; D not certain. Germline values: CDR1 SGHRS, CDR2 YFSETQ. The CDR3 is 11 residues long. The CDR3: CDSSSSYEQYF. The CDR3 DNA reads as TGCGACAGCAGCTCCTCCTACGAGCAGTACTTC.

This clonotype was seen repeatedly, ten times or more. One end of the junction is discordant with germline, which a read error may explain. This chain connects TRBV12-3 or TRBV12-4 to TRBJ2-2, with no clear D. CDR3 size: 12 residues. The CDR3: CASSLGTGELFF. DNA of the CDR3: TGTGCCAGCAGCTTAGGAACCGGGGAGCTGTTTTTT.

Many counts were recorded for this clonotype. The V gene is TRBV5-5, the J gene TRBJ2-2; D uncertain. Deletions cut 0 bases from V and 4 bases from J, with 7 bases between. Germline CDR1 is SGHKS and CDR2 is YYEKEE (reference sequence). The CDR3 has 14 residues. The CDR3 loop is CASSLAGATGELFF. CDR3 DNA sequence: TGTGCCAGCAGCTTGGCTGGAGCCACCGGGGAGCTGTTTTTT.

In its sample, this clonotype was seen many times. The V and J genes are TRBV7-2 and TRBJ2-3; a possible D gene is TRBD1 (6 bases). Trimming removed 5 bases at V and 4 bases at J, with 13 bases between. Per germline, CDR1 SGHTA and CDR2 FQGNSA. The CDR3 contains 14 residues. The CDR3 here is CASSQGGRADTQYF. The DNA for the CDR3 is TGTGCCAGCAGCCAAGGGGGTCGCGCAGATACGCAGTATTTT.

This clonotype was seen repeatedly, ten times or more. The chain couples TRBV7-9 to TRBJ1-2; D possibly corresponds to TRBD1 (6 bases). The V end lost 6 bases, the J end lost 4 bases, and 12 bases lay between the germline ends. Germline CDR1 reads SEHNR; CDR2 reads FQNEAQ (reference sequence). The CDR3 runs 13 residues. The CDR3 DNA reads TGTGCCAGCAGTCACACAGGGACCTATGGCTACACCTTC. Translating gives CASSHTGTYGYTF.